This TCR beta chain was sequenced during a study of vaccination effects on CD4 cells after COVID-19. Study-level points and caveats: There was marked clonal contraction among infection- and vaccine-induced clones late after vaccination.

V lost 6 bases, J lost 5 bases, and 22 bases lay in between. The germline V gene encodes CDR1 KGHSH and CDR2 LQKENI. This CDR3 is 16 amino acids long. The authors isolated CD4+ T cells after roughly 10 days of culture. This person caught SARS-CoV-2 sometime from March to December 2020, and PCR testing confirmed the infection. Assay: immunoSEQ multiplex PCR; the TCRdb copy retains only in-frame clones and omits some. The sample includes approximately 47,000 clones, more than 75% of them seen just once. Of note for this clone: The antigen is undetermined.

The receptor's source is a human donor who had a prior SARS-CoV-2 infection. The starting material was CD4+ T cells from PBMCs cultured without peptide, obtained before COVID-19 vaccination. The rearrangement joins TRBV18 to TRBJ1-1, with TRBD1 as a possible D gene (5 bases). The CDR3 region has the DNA TGTGCCAGCTCCCTTATACGGCCCTCCTCAGGGACTGAAGCTTTCTTT. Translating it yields CASSLIRPSSGTEAFF. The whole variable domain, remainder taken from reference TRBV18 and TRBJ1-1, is NAGVMQNPRHLVRRRGQEARLRCSPMKGHSHVYWYRQLPEEGLKFMVYLQKENIIDESGMPKERFSAEFPKEGPSILRIQQVVRGDSAAYFCASSLIRPSSGTEAFFGQGTRLTVV.